A selection of T cell receptor beta chains follows, all from one sample in a study of T cells in Graves' hyperthyroidism and ophthalmopathy. TCRdb fed the multiplex PCR reads into MiXCR, producing one record per CDR3 protein. The sample consists of around 600,000 distinct CDR3 sequences, more than 14% of them appearing once. The specimen was blood. The source is a woman aged 50 to 60 with Graves' ophthalmopathy. Both conserved end residues are part of each CDR3. D genes are given only for firm matches. The size entry is marked missing in some rows and otherwise reads once, few, many or a size class.

clone size,V gene,J gene,D gene,CDR3 protein,CDR3 DNA
NA,TRBV29-1,TRBJ1-2,TRBD1,CSSGTASYGYTF,TGCAGCTCTGGGACAGCATCCTATGGCTACACCTTC
many,TRBV7-9,TRBJ1-1,NA,CASSSASFEAFF,TGTGCCAGCAGCTCCGCCAGTTTTGAAGCTTTCTTT
few,TRBV4-3,TRBJ2-7,NA,CASSPSLFQAPEQYF,TGCGCCAGCAGCCCCTCTCTATTTCAGGCCCCTGAGCAGTACTTC
few,TRBV5-1,TRBJ2-5,NA,CASSFLAETQYF,TGCGCCAGCAGCTTTTTAGCCGAGACCCAGTACTTC
NA,TRBV20-1,TRBJ2-2,NA,CSASTDLNTGELFF,TGCAGTGCTAGTACCGACCTGAACACCGGGGAGCTGTTTTTT
NA,TRBV18,TRBJ2-1,NA,CASSPPGAGALNEQFF,TGTGCCAGCTCACCTCCGGGGGCGGGAGCGCTTAATGAGCAGTTCTTC
NA,TRBV27,TRBJ2-7,TRBD2,CASSLPSGRRNEQYF,TGTGCCAGCAGTTTACCTAGCGGGAGACGAAACGAGCAGTACTTC
NA,TRBV7-3,TRBJ2-1,TRBD2,CASSRGTSGIFGGNEQFF,TGTGCCAGCAGCCGCGGGACTAGCGGAATCTTTGGCGGCAATGAGCAGTTCTTC
NA,TRBV11-3,TRBJ2-1,TRBD2,CASSLASGSDEQFF,TGTGCCAGCAGCTTGGCTAGCGGGAGTGATGAGCAGTTCTTC
few,TRBV19,TRBJ2-7,NA,CASSPALTYEQYF,TGTGCCAGTAGTCCCGCCCTTACCTACGAGCAGTACTTC
few,TRBV7-3,TRBJ2-1,TRBD2,CASSSGLMNEQFF,TGTGCCAGCAGTTCGGGACTAATGAATGAGCAGTTCTTC
few,TRBV24-1,TRBJ2-5,NA,CATSEGTIQETQYF,TGTGCCACCAGTGAGGGGACAATCCAAGAGACCCAGTACTTC
many,TRBV28,TRBJ1-1,NA,CASSSGQMNTEAFF,TGTGCCAGCAGTTCGGGACAAATGAACACTGAAGCTTTCTTT
many,TRBV28,TRBJ2-1,TRBD2,CASSLPSDRDTGTSVNNEQFF,TGTGCCAGCAGTTTACCCTCGGACAGGGATACCGGGACTAGCGTAAACAATGAGCAGTTCTTC
NA,TRBV6-1,TRBJ2-6,NA,CASNSALGQSSGANVLTF,TGTGCCAGCAATAGCGCCTTGGGACAAAGCTCTGGGGCCAACGTCCTGACTTTC
many,TRBV12-3/TRBV12-4,TRBJ1-5,NA,CASSLIGGTGGPQHF,TGTGCCAGCAGCCTGATTGGGGGAACAGGTGGGCCCCAGCATTTT
NA,TRBV3-1,TRBJ2-7,TRBD2,CASSTSGSRFREQYF,TGTGCCAGCTCAACTAGCGGGAGTCGGTTTAGGGAGCAGTACTTC
few,TRBV30,TRBJ2-7,NA,CAWEPTQVYEQHF,TGTGCCTGGGAACCTACCCAGGTCTACGAGCAGCACTTC
many,TRBV5-1,TRBJ2-7,NA,CASSLGPALVRAGEQYF,TGCGCCAGCAGCTTGGGCCCCGCCCTAGTACGAGCTGGCGAGCAGTACTTC
NA,TRBV9,TRBJ2-7,TRBD2,CASSGPLAGGGHEQYF,TGTGCCAGCAGCGGGCCACTAGCGGGAGGGGGCCACGAGCAGTACTTC
few,TRBV29-1,TRBJ2-3,TRBD1,CSAVRQGADTQYF,TGCAGCGCTGTTCGACAGGGGGCAGATACGCAGTATTTT
many,TRBV12-3/TRBV12-4,TRBJ1-1,NA,CASSWQVAEAFF,TGTGCCAGCAGTTGGCAGGTCGCTGAAGCTTTCTTT
many,TRBV6-6,TRBJ1-2,TRBD1,CASSYMRDRGENEDGYTF,TGTGCCAGCAGTTACATGAGGGACAGGGGAGAAAATGAGGATGGCTACACCTTC
many,TRBV7-9,TRBJ2-3,NA,CASSLGSGSTGTQYF,TGTGCCAGCAGCTTAGGAAGCGGTAGTACGGGTACGCAGTATTTT
many,TRBV24-1,TRBJ2-1,NA,CATSAAGNNEQFF,TGTGCCACCAGTGCGGCGGGAAACAATGAGCAGTTCTTC
NA,TRBV20-1,TRBJ1-2,NA,CSAAGTSGFEQYFGPYGYTF,NA
few,TRBV4-1,TRBJ1-2,TRBD1,CASSPREDRVVYGYTF,TGCGCCAGCAGCCCGCGTGAGGACAGGGTCGTCTATGGCTACACCTTC
many,TRBV20-1,TRBJ2-1,TRBD2,CSARKPSGRYNEQFF,TGCAGTGCTAGAAAGCCTAGCGGGAGATACAATGAGCAGTTCTTC
many,TRBV7-2,TRBJ2-1,NA,CASSVSGAGNEQFF,TGTGCCAGCAGCGTGTCGGGGGCGGGCAATGAGCAGTTCTTC
few,TRBV24-1,TRBJ2-1,TRBD2,CATSDTTGLAYYNEQFF,TGTGCCACCAGTGACACAACCGGACTAGCGTATTACAATGAGCAGTTCTTC
many,TRBV28,TRBJ2-3,TRBD2,CASSYPGLAGGIPSTDTQYF,TGTGCCAGCAGTTACCCGGGACTAGCGGGAGGGATACCTAGCACAGATACGCAGTATTTT
NA,TRBV24-1,TRBJ2-4,TRBD2,CATSLAGGDIQYF,TGTGCCACCAGTCTAGCGGGAGGGGACATTCAGTACTTC
many,TRBV28,TRBJ2-3,NA,CASSHKQGWGADTQYF,TGTGCCAGCAGTCATAAACAGGGTTGGGGGGCAGATACGCAGTATTTT
many,TRBV7-3,TRBJ1-2,NA,CASSEGTNYGYTF,TGTGCCAGCAGTGAGGGGACTAACTATGGCTACACCTTC
many,TRBV12-3/TRBV12-4,TRBJ1-6,NA,CASNPGLYNSPLHF,TGTGCCAGCAATCCGGGACTCTATAATTCACCCCTCCACTTT
NA,TRBV7-9,TRBJ1-1,NA,CASSLSGYNTEAFF,TGTGCCAGCAGCTTATCAGGTTATAACACTGAAGCTTTCTTT
many,TRBV12-3/TRBV12-4,TRBJ2-2,NA,CASRPVGARSGELFF,TGTGCCAGCAGACCCGTTGGAGCGAGGTCCGGGGAGCTGTTTTTT
NA,TRBV27,TRBJ2-7,TRBD2,CASSLRLAGGLGSYEQYF,TGTGCCAGCAGTCTACGACTAGCGGGAGGTCTTGGCTCCTACGAGCAGTACTTC
many,TRBV7-9,TRBJ2-1,NA,CASSLLDSNSEQFF,TGTGCCAGCAGCTTACTGGACAGTAACTCTGAGCAGTTCTTC
many,TRBV6-2/TRBV6-3,TRBJ2-5,NA,CASSPITGFLETQYF,TGTGCCAGCAGCCCTATTACAGGGTTTTTGGAGACCCAGTACTTC
many,TRBV4-1,TRBJ1-1,NA,CASSQSGGNTEAFF,TGCGCCAGCAGCCAATCTGGGGGGAACACTGAAGCTTTCTTT
NA,TRBV15,TRBJ2-2,TRBD2,CATSRDFTGGVTGELFF,TGTGCCACCAGCAGAGATTTCACCGGGGGGGTCACCGGGGAGCTGTTTTTT
NA,TRBV6-1,TRBJ2-7,NA,CASSPGTPISYEQYF,TGTGCCAGCAGTCCCGGGACTCCTATCTCCTACGAGCAGTACTTC
many,TRBV5-1,TRBJ2-1,TRBD1,CATGQGNAASYNEQFF,TGCGCCACCGGACAGGGTAATGCCGCTTCCTACAATGAGCAGTTCTTC
many,TRBV28,TRBJ2-4,NA,CASSSPAEIAKNIQYF,TGTGCCAGCAGTTCCCCAGCGGAGATCGCCAAAAACATTCAGTACTTC